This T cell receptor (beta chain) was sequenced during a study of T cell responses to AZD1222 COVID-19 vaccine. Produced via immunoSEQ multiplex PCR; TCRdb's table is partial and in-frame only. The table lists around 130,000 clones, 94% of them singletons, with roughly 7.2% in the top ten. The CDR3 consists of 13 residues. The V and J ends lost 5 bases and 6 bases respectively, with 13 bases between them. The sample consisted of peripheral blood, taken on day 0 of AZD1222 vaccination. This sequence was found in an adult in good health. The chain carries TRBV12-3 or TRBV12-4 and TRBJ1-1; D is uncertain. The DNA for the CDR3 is TGTGCCAGCAGTCCGGGGAGTTTCGCTGAAGCTTTCTTT. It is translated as CASSPGSFAEAFF.